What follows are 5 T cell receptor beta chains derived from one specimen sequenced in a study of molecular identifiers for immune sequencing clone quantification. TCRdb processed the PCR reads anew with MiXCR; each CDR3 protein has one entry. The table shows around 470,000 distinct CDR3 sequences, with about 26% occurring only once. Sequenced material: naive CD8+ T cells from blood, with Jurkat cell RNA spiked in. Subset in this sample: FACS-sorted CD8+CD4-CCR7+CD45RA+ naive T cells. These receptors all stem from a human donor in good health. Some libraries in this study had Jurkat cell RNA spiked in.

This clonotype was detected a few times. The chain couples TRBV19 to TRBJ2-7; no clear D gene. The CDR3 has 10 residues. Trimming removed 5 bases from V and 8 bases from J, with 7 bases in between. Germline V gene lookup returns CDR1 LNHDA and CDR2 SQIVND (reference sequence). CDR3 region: CASSGVQQYF. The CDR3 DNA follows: TGTGCCAGTAGTGGTGTCCAGCAGTACTTC. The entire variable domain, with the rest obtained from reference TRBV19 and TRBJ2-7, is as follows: DGGITQSPKYLFRKEGQNVTLSCEQNLNHDAMYWYRQDPGQGLRLIYYSQIVNDFQKGDIAEGYSVSREKKESFPLTVTSAQKNPTAFYLCASSGVQQYFGPGTRLTVT.

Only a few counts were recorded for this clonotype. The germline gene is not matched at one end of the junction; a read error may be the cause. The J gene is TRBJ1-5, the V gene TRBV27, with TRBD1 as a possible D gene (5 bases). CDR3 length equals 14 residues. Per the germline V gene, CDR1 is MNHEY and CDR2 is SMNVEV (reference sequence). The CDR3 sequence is CANSSGASNQPQHF. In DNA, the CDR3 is TGTGCCAACAGTTCCGGGGCTAGCAATCAGCCCCAGCATTTT.

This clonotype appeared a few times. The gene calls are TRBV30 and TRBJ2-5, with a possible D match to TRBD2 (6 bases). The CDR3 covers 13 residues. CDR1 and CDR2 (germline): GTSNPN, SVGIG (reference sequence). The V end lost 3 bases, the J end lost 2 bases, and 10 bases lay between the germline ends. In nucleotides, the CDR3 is TGTGCCTGGAGGGGAGGCCCTCAAGAGACCCAGTACTTC. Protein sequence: CAWRGGPQETQYF.

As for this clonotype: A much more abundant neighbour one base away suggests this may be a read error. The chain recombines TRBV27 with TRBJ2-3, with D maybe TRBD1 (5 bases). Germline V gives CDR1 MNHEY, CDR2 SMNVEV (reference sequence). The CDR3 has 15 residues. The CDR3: CASSLSTLSTGTQYF. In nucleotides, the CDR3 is TGTGCCAGCAGTTTATCCACCCTGAGCACAGGTACGCAGTATTTT.

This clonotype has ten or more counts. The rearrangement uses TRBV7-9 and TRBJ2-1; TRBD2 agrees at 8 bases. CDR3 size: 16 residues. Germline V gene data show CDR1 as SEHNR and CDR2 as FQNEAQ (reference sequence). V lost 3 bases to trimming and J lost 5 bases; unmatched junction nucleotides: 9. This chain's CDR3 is CASSFASGTSDNEQFF. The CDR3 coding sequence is TGTGCCAGCAGCTTCGCCAGTGGGACTAGTGACAATGAGCAGTTCTTC.